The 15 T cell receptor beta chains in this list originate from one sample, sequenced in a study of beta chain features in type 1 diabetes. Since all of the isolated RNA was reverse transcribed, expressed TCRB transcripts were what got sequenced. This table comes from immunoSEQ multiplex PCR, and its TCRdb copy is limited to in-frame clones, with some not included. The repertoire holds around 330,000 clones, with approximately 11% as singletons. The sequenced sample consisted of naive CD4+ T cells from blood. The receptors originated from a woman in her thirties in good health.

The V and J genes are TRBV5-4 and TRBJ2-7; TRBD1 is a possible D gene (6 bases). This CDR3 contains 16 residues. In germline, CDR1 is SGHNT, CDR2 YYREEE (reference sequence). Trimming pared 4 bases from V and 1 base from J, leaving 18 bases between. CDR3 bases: TGTGCCAGCAGCCCTCCCCCCCCTACAGGGTCCTACGAGCAGTACTTC. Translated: CASSPPPPTGSYEQYF.

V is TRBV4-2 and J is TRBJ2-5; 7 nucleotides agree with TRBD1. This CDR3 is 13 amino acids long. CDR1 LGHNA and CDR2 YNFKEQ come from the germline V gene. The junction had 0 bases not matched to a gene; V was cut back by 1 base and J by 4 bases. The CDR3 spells CASSQGDRETQYF. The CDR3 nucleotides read TGTGCCAGCAGCCAAGGGGACAGAGAGACCCAGTACTTC.

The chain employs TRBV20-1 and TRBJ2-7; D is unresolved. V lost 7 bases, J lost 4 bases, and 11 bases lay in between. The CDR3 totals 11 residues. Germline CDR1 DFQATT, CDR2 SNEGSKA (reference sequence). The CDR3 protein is CSVSSVYEQYF. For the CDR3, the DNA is TGCAGTGTGTCCTCGGTGTACGAGCAGTACTTC.

CDR3 protein: CSVNARAGEPQHF. For the CDR3, the DNA is TGCAGCGTGAATGCGAGGGCGGGGGAGCCCCAGCATTTT. The chain employs TRBV29-1 and TRBJ1-5; D might be TRBD1 (5 bases). The V end lost 6 bases, the J end lost 8 bases, and 17 bases lay between the germline ends. Germline V lookup: CDR1 SQVTM, CDR2 ANQGSEA. The CDR3 spans 13 residues.

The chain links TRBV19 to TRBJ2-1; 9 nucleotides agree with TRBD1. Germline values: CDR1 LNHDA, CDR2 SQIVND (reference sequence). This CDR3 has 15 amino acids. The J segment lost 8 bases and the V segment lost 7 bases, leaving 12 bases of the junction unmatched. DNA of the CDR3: TGTGCCAGTAAGGAGACCGGGACAGGGATCTATGAGCAGTTCTTC. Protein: CASKETGTGIYEQFF.

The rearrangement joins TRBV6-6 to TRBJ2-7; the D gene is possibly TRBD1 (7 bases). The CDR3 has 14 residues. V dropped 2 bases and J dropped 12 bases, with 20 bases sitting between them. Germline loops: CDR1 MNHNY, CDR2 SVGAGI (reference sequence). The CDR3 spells CASSYTAGGLSWYF. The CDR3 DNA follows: TGTGCCAGCAGTTACACGGCAGGGGGGTTATCGTGGTACTTC.

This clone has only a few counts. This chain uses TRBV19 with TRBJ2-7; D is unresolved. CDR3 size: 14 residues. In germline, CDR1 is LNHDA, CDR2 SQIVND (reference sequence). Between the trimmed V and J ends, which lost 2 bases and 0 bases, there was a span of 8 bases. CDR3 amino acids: CASSIMSSSYEQYF. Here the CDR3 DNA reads TGTGCCAGTAGTATAATGTCGAGCTCCTACGAGCAGTACTTC.

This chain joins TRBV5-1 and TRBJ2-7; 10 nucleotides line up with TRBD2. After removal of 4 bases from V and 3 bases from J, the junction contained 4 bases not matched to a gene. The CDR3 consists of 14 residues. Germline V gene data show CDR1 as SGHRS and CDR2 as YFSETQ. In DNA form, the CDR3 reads TGCGCCAGCAGCCCGACTAGCGGGCGCTACGAGCAGTACTTC. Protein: CASSPTSGRYEQYF.

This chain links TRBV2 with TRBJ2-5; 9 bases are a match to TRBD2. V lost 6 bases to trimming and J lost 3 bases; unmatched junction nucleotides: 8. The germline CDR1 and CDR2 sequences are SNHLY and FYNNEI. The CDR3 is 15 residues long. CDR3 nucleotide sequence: TGTGCCAGCAGGCCGCGTCGACTAGCGGAAGAGACCCAGTACTTC. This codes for CASRPRRLAEETQYF.

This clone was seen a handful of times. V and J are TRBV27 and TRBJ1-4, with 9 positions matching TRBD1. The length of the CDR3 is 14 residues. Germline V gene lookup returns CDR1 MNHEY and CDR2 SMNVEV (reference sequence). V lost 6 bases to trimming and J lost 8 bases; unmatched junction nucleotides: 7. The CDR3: CASSPGQGEEKLFF. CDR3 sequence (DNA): TGTGCCAGCAGCCCGGGACAGGGCGAGGAAAAACTGTTTTTT.

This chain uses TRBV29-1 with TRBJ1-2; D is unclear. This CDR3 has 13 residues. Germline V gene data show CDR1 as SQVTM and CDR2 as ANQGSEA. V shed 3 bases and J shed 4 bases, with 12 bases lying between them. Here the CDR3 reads CSVDLAGGYGYTF. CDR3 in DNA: TGCAGCGTTGACCTCGCGGGCGGCTATGGCTACACCTTC.

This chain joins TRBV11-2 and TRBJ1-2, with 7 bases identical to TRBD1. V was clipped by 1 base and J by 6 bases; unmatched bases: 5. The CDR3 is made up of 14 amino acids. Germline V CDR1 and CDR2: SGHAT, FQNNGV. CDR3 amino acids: CASSLAVGGHGYTF. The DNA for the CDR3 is TGTGCCAGCAGCTTAGCGGTAGGGGGCCATGGCTACACCTTC.

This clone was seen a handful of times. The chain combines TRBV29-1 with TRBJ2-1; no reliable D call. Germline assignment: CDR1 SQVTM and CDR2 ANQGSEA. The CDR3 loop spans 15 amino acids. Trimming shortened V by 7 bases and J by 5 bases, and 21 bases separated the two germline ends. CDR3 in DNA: TGCAGCGCCGGCCGTAGTCCCCTCCAGGACAATGAGCAGTTCTTC. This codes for CSAGRSPLQDNEQFF.

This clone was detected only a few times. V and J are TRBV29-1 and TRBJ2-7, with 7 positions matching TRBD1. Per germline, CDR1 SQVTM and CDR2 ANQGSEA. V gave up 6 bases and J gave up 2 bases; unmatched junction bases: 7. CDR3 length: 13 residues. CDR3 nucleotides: TGCAGCGTGGGACAGCGGAATACCTACGAGCAGTACTTC. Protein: CSVGQRNTYEQYF.

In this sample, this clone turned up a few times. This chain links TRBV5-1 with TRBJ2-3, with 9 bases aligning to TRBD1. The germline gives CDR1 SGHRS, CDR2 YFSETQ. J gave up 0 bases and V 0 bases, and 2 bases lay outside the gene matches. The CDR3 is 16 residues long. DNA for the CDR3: TGCGCCAGCAGCTTGGGGACAGGGGCTAGCACAGATACGCAGTATTTT. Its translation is CASSLGTGASTDTQYF.